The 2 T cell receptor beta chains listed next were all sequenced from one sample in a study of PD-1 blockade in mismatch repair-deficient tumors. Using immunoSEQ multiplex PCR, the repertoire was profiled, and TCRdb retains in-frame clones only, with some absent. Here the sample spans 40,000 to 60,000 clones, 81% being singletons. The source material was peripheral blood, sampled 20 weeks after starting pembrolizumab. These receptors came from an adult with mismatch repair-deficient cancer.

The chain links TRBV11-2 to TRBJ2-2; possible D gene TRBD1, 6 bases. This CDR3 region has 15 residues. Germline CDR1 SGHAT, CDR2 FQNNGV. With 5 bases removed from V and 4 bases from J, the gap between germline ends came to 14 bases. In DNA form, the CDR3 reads TGTGCCAGCAGCCCAACTCAGGGGTTCACCGGGGAGCTGTTTTTT. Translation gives CASSPTQGFTGELFF.

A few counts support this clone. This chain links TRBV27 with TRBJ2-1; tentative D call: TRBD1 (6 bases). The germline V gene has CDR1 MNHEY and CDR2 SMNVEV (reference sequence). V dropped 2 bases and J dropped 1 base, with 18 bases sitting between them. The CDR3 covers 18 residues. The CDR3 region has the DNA TGTGCCAGCAGTTTAACCCAGTACACAGGGACGTCCTACAATGAGCAGTTCTTC. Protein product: CASSLTQYTGTSYNEQFF.